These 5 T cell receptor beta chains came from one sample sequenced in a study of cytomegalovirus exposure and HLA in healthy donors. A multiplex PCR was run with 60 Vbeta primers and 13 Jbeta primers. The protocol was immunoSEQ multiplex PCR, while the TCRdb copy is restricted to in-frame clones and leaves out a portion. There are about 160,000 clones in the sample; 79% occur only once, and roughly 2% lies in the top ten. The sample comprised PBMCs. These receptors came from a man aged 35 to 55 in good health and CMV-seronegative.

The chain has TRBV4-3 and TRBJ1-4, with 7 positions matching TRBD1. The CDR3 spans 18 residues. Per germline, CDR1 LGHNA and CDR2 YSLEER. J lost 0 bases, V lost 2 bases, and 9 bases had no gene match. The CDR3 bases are TGCGCCAGCAGCCAATCACTTCCCGGACAGGCAACTAATGAAAAACTGTTTTTT. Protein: CASSQSLPGQATNEKLFF.

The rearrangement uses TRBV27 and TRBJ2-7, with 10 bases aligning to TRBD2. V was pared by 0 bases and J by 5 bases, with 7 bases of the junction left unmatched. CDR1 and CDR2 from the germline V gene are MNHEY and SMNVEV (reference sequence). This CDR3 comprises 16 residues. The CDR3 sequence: CASSLSAAGGSDEQYF. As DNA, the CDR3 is TGTGCCAGCAGTTTATCCGCAGCGGGAGGGTCCGACGAGCAGTACTTC.

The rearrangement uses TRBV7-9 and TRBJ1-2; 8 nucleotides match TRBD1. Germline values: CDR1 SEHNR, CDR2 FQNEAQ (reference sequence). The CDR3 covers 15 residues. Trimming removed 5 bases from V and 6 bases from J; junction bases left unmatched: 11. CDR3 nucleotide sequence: TGTGCCAGCAGCCCAAGGCAGGGGGCTCATAATGGCTACACCTTC. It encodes CASSPRQGAHNGYTF.

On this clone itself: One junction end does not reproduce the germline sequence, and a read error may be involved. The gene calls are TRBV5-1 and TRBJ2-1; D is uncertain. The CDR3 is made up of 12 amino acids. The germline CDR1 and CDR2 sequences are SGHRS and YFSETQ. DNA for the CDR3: TGCGCCAGCAGGGGCGAATCCAATGGGCAGTTCTTC. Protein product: CASRGESNGQFF.

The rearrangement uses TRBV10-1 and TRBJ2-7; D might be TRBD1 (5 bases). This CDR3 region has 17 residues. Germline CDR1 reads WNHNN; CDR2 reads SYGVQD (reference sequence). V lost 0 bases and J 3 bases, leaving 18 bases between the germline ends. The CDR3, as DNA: TGCGCCAGCAGTGAGTCGATGTATCCAGGGCTAGGCTACGAGCAGTACTTC. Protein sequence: CASSESMYPGLGYEQYF.